One T cell receptor beta chain is described in this entry. The antigen is unknown. Mouse germline and gene names are used. Read sequence stops 4 residues before the CDR3 end, and the germline J gene provides the missing end. The data were taken from a study of CD8+ T cells in alopecia areata. General study findings and limits: Especially in alopecia totalis/universalis, lesional scalp showed greater clonality than normal scalp did. TCR sharing across patients was less clear than in mice, possibly HLA-related.

The pooled cutaneous lymph node cells were sorted using several markers (CD4, CD8alpha, NKG2D, NKG2ACE and others). RNA was extracted and reverse transcribed into cDNA as the sequencing template. Assay used: immunoSEQ multiplex PCR; TCRdb lists only in-frame clones, some missing. The data show over 250,000 clones, with none appearing a single time. Trimming removed 4 bases from V and 3 bases from J, with 12 bases in between. This CDR3 has 13 amino acids. Germline V gene lookup returns CDR1 GKSSPN and CDR2 SITVG. The sequencing input was CD4+ T cells sorted from a lymph node. The J gene is TRBJ1-2, the V gene TRBV31, with D possibly TRBD1 on 6 matching bases. This receptor was identified in a C3H/HeJ mouse with alopecia areata. As its MHC haplotype, the strain has H2-k. The sequenced part of the CDR3 DNA is TGTGCCTGGAACGGGGGGCGAGACTCC. The encoded protein is CAWNGGRDS. The whole CDR3 sequence reads CAWNGGRDSDYTF.